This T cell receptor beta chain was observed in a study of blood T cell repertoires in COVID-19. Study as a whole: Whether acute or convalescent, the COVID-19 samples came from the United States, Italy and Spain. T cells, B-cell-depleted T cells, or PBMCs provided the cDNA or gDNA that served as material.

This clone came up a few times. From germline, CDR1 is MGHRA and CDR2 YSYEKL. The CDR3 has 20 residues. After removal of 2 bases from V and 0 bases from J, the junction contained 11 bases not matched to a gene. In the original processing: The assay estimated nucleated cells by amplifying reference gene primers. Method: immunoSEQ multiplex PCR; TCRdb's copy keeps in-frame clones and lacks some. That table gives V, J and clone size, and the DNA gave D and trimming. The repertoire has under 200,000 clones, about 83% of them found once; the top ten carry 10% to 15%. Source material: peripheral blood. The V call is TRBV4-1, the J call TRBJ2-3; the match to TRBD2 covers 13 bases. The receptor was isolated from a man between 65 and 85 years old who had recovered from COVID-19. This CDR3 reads CASSQPGLAGPRGSTDTQYF. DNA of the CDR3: TGCGCCAGCAGCCAACCGGGACTAGCGGGACCAAGGGGGAGCACAGATACGCAGTATTTT.